This T cell receptor beta chain was identified during a study of Ad26.COV2.S vaccination and SARS-CoV-2 variants. The CDR3 has 15 residues. V was clipped by 2 bases and J by 4 bases, with 12 bases between them. Germline CDR1 is MNHEY and CDR2 is SVGAGI. Assay: immunoSEQ multiplex PCR; the TCRdb copy retains only in-frame clones and omits some. Among around 450,000 clones listed, 70% to 90% were seen once. The treatment is: some 19 received Ad26.COV2.S at low or high dose, single or two shots; 5 received placebo; per-sample allocation not given. Day 63 after the first injection of vaccine or placebo was the sampling time. Aged 18-55 years, donor was enrolled in Boston in 2020.

The sample consisted of peripheral blood, taken in a trial of Ad26.COV2.S vaccine versus placebo. The genes are TRBV6-5 and TRBJ2-1, with D maybe TRBD1 (5 bases). This clonotype originated in a person between 18 and 59 years old who received the Ad26.COV2.S COVID-19 vaccine or a placebo. The chain's CDR3 is CASSYRRAPYNEQFF. CDR3 coding DNA: TGTGCCAGCAGTTACCGCAGGGCCCCTTACAATGAGCAGTTCTTC.